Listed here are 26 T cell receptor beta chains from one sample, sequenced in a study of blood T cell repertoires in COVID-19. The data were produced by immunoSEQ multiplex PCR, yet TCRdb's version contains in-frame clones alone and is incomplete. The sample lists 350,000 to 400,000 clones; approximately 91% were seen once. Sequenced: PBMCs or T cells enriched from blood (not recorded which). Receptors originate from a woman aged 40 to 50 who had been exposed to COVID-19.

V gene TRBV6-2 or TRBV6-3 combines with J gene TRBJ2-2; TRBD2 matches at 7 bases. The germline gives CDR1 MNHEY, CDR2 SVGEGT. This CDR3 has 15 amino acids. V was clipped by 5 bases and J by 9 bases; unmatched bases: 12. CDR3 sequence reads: CASSQSGTDGRELFF. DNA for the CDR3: TGTGCCAGCAGTCAGAGCGGGACGGATGGTCGGGAGCTGTTTTTT.

CDR3 nucleotide sequence: TGTGCCAGCAGTTTAAGACAGGAGCTAAATCAGCCCCAGCATTTT. Encoded protein: CASSLRQELNQPQHF. This chain links TRBV27 with TRBJ1-5; D is possibly TRBD1 (6 bases). Looked up from germline, CDR1 is MNHEY and CDR2 is SMNVEV (reference sequence). This CDR3 spans 15 amino acids. V was shortened by 2 bases and J by 4 bases, with 12 bases between the two germline ends.

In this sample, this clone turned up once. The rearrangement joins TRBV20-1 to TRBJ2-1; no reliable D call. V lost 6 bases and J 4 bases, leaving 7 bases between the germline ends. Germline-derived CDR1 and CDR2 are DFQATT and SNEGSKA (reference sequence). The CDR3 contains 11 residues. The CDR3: CSATSYNEQFF. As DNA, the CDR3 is TGCAGTGCAACAAGTTACAATGAGCAGTTCTTC.

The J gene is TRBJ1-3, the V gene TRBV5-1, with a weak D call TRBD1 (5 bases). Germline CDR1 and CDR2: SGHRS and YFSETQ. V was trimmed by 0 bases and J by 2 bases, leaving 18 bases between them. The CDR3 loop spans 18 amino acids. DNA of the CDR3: TGCGCCAGCAGCTTGGGGGGCTCGGCGGGGTTAACTGGAAACACCATATATTTT. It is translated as CASSLGGSAGLTGNTIYF.

CDR3 in DNA: TGTGCCAGCAGCGGTGGCGGCACGAGCACAGATACGCAGTATTTT. Its translation is CASSGGGTSTDTQYF. The V and J genes are TRBV9 and TRBJ2-3; D ambiguous. Germline-derived CDR1 and CDR2 are SGDLS and YYNGEE. This CDR3 is built from 15 residues. V gave up 3 bases and J gave up 0 bases, with 11 bases separating them.

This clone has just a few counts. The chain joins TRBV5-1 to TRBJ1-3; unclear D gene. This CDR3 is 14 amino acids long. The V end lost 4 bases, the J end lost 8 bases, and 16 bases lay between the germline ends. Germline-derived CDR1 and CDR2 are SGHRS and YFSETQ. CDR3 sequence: CASSREGSRDTIYF. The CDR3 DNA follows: TGCGCCAGCAGCCGGGAGGGTTCCCGGGACACCATATATTTT. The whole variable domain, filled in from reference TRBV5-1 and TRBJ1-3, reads KAGVTQTPRYLIKTRGQQVTLSCSPISGHRSVSWYQQTPGQGLQFLFEYFSETQRNKGNFPGRFSGRQFSNSRSEMNVSTLELGDSALYLCASSREGSRDTIYFGEGSWLTVV.

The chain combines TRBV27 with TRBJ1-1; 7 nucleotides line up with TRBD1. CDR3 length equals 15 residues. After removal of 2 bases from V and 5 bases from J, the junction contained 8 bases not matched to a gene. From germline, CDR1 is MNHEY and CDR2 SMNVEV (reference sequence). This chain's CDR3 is CASSLRRGRGTEAFF. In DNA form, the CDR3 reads TGTGCCAGCAGTTTAAGGAGGGGGCGAGGAACTGAAGCTTTCTTT.

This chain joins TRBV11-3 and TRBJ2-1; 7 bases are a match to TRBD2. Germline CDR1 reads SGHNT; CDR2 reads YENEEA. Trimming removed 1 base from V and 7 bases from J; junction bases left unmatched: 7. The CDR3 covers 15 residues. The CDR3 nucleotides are TGTGCCAGCAGCTTAGCGGGAGGTCAGGGTAATGAGCAGTTCTTC. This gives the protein CASSLAGGQGNEQFF. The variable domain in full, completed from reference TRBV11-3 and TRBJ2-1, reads EAGVVQSPRYKIIEKKQPVAFWCNPISGHNTLYWYLQNLGQGPELLIRYENEEAVDDSQLPKDRFSAERLKGVDSTLKIQPAELGDSAVYLCASSLAGGQGNEQFFGPGTRLTVL.

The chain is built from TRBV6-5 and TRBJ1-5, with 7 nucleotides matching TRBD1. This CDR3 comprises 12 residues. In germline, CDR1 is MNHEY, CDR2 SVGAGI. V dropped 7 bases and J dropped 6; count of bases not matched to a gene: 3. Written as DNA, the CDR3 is TGTGCCAGCAAACAGGGGAGTCAGCCCCAGCATTTT. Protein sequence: CASKQGSQPQHF.

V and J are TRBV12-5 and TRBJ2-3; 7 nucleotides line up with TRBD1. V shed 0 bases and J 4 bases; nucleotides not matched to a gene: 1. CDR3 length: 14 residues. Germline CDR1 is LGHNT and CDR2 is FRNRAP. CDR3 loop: CASGLVTGADTQYF. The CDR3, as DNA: TGTGCTAGTGGTTTGGTTACAGGGGCAGATACGCAGTATTTT.

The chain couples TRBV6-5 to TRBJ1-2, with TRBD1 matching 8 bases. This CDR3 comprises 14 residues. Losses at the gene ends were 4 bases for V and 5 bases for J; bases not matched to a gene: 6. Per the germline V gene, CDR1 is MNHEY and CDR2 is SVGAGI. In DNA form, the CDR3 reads TGTGCCAGCAGTTTCCAAGGACAGGGTTATGGCTACACCTTC. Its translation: CASSFQGQGYGYTF.

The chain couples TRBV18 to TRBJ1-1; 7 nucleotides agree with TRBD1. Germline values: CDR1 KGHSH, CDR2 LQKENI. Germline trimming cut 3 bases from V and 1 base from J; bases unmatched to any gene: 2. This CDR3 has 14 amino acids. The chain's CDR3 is CASSPGTANTEAFF. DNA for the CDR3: TGTGCCAGCTCACCTGGGACAGCGAACACTGAAGCTTTCTTT.

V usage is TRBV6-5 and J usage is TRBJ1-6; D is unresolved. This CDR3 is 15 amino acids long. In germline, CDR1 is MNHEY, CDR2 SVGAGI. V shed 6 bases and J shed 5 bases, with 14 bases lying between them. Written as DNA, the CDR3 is TGTGCCAGCAGCCGGTCGGGAGTAAATAATTCACCCCTCCACTTT. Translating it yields CASSRSGVNNSPLHF.

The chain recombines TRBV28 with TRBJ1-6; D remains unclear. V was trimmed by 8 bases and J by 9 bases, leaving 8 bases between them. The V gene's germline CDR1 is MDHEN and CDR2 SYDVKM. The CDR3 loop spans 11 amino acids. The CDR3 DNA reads TGTGCCAGCCGAAGCGGTTCACCCCTCCACTTT. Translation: CASRSGSPLHF. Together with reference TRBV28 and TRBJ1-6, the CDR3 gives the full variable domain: DVKVTQSSRYLVKRTGEKVFLECVQDMDHENMFWYRQDPGLGLRLIYFSYDVKMKEKGDIPEGYSVSREKKERFSLILESASTNQTSMYLCASRSGSPLHFGNGTRLTVT.

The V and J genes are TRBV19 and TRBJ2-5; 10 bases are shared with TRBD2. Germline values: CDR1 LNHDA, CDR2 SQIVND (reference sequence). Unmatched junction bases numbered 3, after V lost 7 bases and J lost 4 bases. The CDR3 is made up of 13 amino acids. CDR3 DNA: TGTGCCAGTAAATCTAGCGGGGGAGAGACCCAGTACTTC. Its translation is CASKSSGGETQYF.

This chain's CDR3 is CASRQPPDQPQHF. CDR3 DNA: TGTGCCAGTCGACAGCCTCCGGATCAGCCCCAGCATTTT. The chain combines TRBV19 with TRBJ1-5; D might be TRBD1 (5 bases). The germline V gene has CDR1 LNHDA and CDR2 SQIVND (reference sequence). This CDR3 comprises 13 residues. V was clipped by 8 bases and J by 5 bases, with 13 bases between them.

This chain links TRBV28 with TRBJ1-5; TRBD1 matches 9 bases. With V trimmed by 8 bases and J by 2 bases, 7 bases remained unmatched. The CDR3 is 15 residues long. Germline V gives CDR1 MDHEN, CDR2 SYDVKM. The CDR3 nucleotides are TGTGCCAGCGGAACACAGGGGGCGGGCAATCAGCCCCAGCATTTT. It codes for CASGTQGAGNQPQHF.

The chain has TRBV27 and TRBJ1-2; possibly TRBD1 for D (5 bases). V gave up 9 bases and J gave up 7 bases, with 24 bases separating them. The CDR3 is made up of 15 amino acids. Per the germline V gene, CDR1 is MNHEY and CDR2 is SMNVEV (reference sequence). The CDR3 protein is CASNSRGLGIGGYTF. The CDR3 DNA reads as TGTGCCAGTAACTCCCGGGGGTTAGGGATAGGTGGCTACACCTTC.

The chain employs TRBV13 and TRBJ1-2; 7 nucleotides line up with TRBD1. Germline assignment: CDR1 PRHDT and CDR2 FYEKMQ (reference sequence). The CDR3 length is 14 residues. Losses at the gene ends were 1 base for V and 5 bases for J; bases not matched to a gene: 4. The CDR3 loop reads CASSLARGKYGYTF. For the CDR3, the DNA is TGTGCCAGCAGCTTAGCCAGGGGGAAATATGGCTACACCTTC.

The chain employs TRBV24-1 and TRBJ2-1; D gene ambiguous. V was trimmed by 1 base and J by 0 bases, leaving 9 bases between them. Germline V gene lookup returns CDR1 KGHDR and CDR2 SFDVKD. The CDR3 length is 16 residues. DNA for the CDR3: TGTGCCACCAGTGATTTCGATTCCGGCTCCTACAATGAGCAGTTCTTC. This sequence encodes CATSDFDSGSYNEQFF.

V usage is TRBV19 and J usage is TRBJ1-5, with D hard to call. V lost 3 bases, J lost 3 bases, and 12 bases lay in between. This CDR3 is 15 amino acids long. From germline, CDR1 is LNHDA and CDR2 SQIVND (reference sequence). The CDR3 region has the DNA TGTGCCAGTAGTATGAGAGCGAACCTCAATCAGCCCCAGCATTTT. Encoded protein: CASSMRANLNQPQHF. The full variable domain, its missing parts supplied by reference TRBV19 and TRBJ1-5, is DGGITQSPKYLFRKEGQNVTLSCEQNLNHDAMYWYRQDPGQGLRLIYYSQIVNDFQKGDIAEGYSVSREKKESFPLTVTSAQKNPTAFYLCASSMRANLNQPQHFGDGTRLSIL.

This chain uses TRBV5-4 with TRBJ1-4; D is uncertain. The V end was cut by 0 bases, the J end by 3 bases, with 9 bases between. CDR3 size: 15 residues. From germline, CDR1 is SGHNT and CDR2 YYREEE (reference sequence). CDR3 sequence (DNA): TGTGCCAGCAGCTTGGCGGGGTCCCCTAATGAAAAACTGTTTTTT. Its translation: CASSLAGSPNEKLFF.

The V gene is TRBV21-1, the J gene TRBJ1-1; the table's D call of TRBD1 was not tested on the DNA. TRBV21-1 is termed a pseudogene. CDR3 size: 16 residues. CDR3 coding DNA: TGTGCCAGCAGCAAAGAAAGGGACAGGGAGAACACTGAAGCTTTCTTT. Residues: CASSKERDRENTEAFF.

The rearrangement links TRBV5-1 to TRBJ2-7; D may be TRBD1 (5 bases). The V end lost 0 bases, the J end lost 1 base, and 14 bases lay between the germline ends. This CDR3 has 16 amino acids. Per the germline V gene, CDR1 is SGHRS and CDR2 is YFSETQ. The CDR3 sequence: CASSLDAGRSSYEQYF. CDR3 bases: TGCGCCAGCAGCTTGGACGCAGGGCGATCTTCCTACGAGCAGTACTTC.

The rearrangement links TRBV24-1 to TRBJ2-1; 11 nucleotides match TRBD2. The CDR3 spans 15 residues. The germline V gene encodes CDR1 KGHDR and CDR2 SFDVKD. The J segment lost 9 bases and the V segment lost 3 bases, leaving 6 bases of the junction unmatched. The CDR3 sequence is CATSDPTSGSGEQFF. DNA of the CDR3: TGTGCCACCAGTGATCCCACTAGCGGGAGTGGTGAGCAGTTCTTC.

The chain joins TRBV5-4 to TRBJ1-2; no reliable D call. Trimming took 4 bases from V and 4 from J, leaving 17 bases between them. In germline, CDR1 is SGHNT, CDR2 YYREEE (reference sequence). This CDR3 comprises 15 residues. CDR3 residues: CASSPEVLSLYGYTF. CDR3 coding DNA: TGTGCCAGCAGCCCGGAGGTTTTGTCTCTCTATGGCTACACCTTC.